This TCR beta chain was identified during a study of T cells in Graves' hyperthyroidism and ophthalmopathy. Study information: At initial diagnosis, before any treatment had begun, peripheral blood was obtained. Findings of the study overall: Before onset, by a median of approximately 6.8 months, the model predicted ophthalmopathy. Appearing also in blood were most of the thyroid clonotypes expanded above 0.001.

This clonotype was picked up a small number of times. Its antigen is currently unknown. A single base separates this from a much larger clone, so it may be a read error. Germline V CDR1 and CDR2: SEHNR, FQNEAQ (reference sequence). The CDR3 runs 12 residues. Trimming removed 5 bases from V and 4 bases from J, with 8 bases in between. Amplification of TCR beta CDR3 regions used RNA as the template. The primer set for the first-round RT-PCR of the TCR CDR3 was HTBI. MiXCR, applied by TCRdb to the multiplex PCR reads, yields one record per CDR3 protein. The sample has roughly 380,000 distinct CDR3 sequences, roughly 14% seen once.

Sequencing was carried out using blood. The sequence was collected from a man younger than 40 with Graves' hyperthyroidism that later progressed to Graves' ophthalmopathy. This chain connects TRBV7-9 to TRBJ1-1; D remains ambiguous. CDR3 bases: TGTGCCAGCAGCCATGGGAGCACTGAAGCTTTCTTT. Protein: CASSHGSTEAFF.